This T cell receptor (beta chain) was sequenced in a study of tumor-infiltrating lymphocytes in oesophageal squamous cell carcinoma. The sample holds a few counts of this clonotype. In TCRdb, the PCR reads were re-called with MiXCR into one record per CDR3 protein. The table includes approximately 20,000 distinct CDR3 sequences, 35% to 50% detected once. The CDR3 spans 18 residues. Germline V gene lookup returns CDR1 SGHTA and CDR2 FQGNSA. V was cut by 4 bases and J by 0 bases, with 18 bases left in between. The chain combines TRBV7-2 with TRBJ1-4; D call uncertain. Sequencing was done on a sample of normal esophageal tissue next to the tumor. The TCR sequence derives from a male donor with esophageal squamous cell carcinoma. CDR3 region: CASSSTRYIFATNEKLFF. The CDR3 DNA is TGTGCCAGCAGCTCCACCCGCTACATATTTGCAACTAATGAAAAACTGTTTTTT.